This T cell receptor (beta chain) derives from a study of patients and donors after allogeneic stem cell transplantation. CDR1 and CDR2 from the germline V gene are SGHRS and YFSETQ. V was clipped by 0 bases and J by 9 bases; unmatched bases: 17. There are 17 residues in the CDR3. Each CDR3 protein is one row after TCRdb ran MiXCR on the RT-PCR reads. The sample yields 900,000 to 1,000,000 distinct CDR3 sequences, under 20% seen once. The V gene is TRBV5-1, the J gene TRBJ2-5; 7 nucleotides line up with TRBD1. This sequence was found in a human donor who was either an allogeneic HSCT recipient or a stem cell or donor lymphocyte infusion donor (not recorded which). It is not recorded whose cells these are; they may come from a transplant donor. Sample: blood, either unsorted or a sorted T cell fraction (not recorded which). This CDR3 is CASSLGQGRSYQLAQYF. DNA of the CDR3: TGCGCCAGCAGCTTGGGACAGGGTCGTAGTTATCAGTTGGCCCAGTACTTC.